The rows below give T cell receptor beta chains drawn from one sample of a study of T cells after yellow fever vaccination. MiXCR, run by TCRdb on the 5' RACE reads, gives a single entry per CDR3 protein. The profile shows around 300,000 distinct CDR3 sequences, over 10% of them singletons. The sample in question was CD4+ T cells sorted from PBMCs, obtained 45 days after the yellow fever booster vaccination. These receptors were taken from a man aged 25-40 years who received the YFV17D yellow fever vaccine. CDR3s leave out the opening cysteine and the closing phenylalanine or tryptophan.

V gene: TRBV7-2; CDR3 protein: ASSLSGEARYEQY
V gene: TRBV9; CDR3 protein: ASSVVSQGEQF
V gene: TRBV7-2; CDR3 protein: ASSSRHEQY
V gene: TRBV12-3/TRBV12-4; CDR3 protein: ASSSTGTVVEQY
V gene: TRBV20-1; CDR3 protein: SATGGGGRTEAF
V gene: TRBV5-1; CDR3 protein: ASSRPGAQETQY
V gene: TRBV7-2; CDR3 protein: ASSRQSGGAETQY
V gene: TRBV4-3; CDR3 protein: ASSPHRLASYEQY
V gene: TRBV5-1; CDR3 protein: ASSLAIGGEQY
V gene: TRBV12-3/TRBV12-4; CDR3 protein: ASSSQPGLGQETQY
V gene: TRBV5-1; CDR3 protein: ASSLKDSSYNEQF
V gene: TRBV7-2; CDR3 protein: ASSLERVETQY
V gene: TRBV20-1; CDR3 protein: SAPRDGRETQY
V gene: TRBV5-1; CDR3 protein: ASSFLAGGSYEQY
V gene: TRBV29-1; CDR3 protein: SVAGQYMNTEAF
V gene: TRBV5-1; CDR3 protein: ASSLDRGGQY
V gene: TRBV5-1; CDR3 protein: ASSGLAGAEQF
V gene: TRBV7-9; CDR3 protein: ASSLMTRALRDEQF
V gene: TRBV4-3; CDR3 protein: ASSQGTADTQY
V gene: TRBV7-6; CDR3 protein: ASSLAGSNTGELF
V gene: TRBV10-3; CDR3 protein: AIRGADTQY
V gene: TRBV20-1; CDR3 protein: SATPGGRAYEQY
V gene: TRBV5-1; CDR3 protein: ASSFLAGGPQETQY
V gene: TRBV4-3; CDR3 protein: ASSRGQGGVETQY
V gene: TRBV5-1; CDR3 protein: ASSLESEVAEQY
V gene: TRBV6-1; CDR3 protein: ASGREMENEQF
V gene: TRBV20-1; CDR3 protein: SARGGSYTEQY
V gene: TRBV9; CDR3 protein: ASSAAGTFNTEAF
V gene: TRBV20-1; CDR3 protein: SAREPAGADTQY
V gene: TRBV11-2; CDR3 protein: ASSLGGSGSRSRQF
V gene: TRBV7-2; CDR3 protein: ASSSPRDVLWYEQF
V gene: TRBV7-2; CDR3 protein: ASSRTGAYEQY
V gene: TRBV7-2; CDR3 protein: ASSLAASGRAYYNEQF
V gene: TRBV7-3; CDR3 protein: ASSKYDTQY
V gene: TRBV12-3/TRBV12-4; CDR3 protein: ASSFSSGRNEQY
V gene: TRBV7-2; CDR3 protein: ASSPTSGGFYEQY
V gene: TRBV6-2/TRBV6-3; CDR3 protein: ASSQTGGYT
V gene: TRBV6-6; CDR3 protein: ASSNADTQY
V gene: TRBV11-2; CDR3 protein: ASSLSLTSGRSRHPYEQY
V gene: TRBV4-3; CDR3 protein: ASSQGEVGSDYYNEQF
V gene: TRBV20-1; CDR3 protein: SAPLAGIWETQY
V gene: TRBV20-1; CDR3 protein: SARFGSHYNEQF
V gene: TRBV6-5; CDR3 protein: ASSYRLGTGQDKTQY
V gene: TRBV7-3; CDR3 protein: ASSLKESGANVLT
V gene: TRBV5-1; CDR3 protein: ASSLTDRVVQETQY
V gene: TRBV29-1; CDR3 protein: SVGEGPYEQY
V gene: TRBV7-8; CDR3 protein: ASSLVAGGFSPLH
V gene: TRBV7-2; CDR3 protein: ASSLDAGTGELF
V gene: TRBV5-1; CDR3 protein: ASSFGGRSETQY
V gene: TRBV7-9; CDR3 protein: ASSFDRDSIYGYT
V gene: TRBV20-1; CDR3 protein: SASSGTDTEAF
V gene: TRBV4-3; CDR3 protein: ASSHHRLDGGNEQY
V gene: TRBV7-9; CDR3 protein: ASSPPSGYEQY
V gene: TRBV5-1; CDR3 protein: ASRTGTSGRAGSYNEQF
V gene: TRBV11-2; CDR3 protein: ASSLQPGGRNEQY
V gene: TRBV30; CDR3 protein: AWDGTLHSYEQY
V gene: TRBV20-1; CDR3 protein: SARDSNQGNGNTIY
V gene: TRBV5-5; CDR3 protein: ASSPAPQETQY
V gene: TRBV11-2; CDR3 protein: ASSLRNIQETQY